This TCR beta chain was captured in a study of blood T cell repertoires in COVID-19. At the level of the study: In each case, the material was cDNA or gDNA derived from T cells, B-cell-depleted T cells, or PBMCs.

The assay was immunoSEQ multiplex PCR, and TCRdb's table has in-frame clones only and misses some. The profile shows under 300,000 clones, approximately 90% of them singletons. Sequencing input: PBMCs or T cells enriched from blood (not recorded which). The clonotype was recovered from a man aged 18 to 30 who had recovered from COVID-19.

CDR3 sequence: CASSLASGQNYGYTF. The CDR3 coding sequence is TGCGCCAGCAGCTTGGCCTCGGGACAGAACTATGGCTACACCTTC. The rearrangement links TRBV5-1 to TRBJ1-2; 7 nucleotides match TRBD1. The junction had 4 bases not matched to a gene; V was cut back by 0 bases and J by 2 bases. Germline V gene data show CDR1 as SGHRS and CDR2 as YFSETQ. This CDR3 comprises 15 residues.